This is a list of T cell receptor beta chains from one sample in a study of cytotoxic CD8 clonotypes in ibrutinib-treated CLL. Generated by immunoSEQ multiplex PCR, the TCRdb table keeps only in-frame clones and is missing some. Here the sample spans 73,000 or so clones, around 65% being singletons. Sequences were derived from PBMCs, sampled after 12 months of ibrutinib treatment. All receptors come from a human donor with chronic lymphocytic leukemia. CDR3s include the opening cysteine and the closing phenylalanine or tryptophan. Each record gives: V gene, CDR3 length, clone size, J gene, D gene, CDR3 DNA, CDR3 protein. The D gene is left open where the match is weak. Expanded clones get a size class; other rows say once, few or many, or leave the size out.

TRBV18	13	NA	TRBJ1-4	NA	TGTGCCAGTCGGACACGAGGATTGGAAAAACTGTTTTTT	CASRTRGLEKLFF
TRBV18	14	NA	TRBJ2-2	NA	TGTGCCAGCTCACTTACAGGGTCCACCGGGGAGCTGTTTTTT	CASSLTGSTGELFF
TRBV18	13	few	TRBJ2-7	NA	TGTGCCAGCTCACCAACGAGCTCCTACGAGCAGTACTTC	CASSPTSSYEQYF
TRBV7-2	15	few	TRBJ2-5	NA	TGTGCCAGCAGCTTAGGTCCCACCATGAAAGAGACCCAGTACTTC	CASSLGPTMKETQYF
TRBV15	13	few	TRBJ2-7	NA	TGTGCCACCAGCAGAGATCAGGGCTACGAGCAGTACTTC	CATSRDQGYEQYF
TRBV18	14	NA	TRBJ1-2	TRBD1	TGTGCCAGCTCACCACCTGGGCAGGGGGATGGCTACACCTTC	CASSPPGQGDGYTF
TRBV6-1	12	NA	TRBJ1-1	NA	TGTGCCAGCGGGGGACAGAACACTGAAGCTTTCTTT	CASGGQNTEAFF
TRBV27	15	NA	TRBJ1-6	NA	TGTGCCAGCAGTCCGGCTGTCGCGAGGGGTTCACCCCTCCACTTT	CASSPAVARGSPLHF
TRBV6-6	16	NA	TRBJ2-3	NA	TGTGCCAGCAGTTACGGGGGACAAACTAGCACAGATACGCAGTATTTT	CASSYGGQTSTDTQYF
TRBV30	13	NA	TRBJ1-4	NA	TGTGCCTGGACTACGGGCGCAAATGAAAAACTGTTTTTT	CAWTTGANEKLFF
TRBV27	14	few	TRBJ2-7	NA	TGTGCCAGCAGCGCGTGGTCAGGGGCAAACGAGCAGTACTTC	CASSAWSGANEQYF
TRBV25-1	13	NA	TRBJ1-4	NA	TGTGCCAGCCAGGGACCGACTAATGAAAAACTGTTTTTT	CASQGPTNEKLFF
TRBV29-1	12	NA	TRBJ2-7	NA	TGCAGCGTTGACTCGGGAGCCAACGAGCAGTACTTC	CSVDSGANEQYF
TRBV30	13	NA	TRBJ2-7	NA	TGTGCCTGGACTGGGGGCGTCTCCTACGAGCAGTACTTC	CAWTGGVSYEQYF
TRBV10-3	14	NA	TRBJ2-5	NA	TGTGCCATCAGTGAGTCGGTGGGCCAAGAGACCCAGTACTTC	CAISESVGQETQYF
TRBV7-8	15	NA	TRBJ2-5	TRBD2	TGTGCCAGCAGCGGGGGACTAGCGGGGATAGAGACCCAGTACTTC	CASSGGLAGIETQYF
TRBV5-1	13	NA	TRBJ1-1	NA	TGCGCCAGCAGCAGCTGGGGGGGGACTGAAGCTTTCTTT	CASSSWGGTEAFF
TRBV7-2	13	once	TRBJ2-7	NA	TGTGCCAGCAGCTCCCAGGGAACCTACGAGCAGTACTTC	CASSSQGTYEQYF
TRBV10-1	12	few	TRBJ2-7	NA	TGCGCCAGCAGTTCGGACTTCTACGAGCAGTACTTC	CASSSDFYEQYF
TRBV4-3	17	NA	TRBJ1-2	NA	TGCGCCAGCAGCCAAGAATTGGGGGACGGTTCTAACTATGGCTACACCTTC	CASSQELGDGSNYGYTF
TRBV5-1	15	NA	TRBJ2-7	TRBD2	TGCGCCAGCAGCTTGGGACTAGCGGGGCTGTTCGAGCAGTACTTC	CASSLGLAGLFEQYF
TRBV11-2	17	NA	TRBJ1-6	NA	TGTGCCAGCAGCCCGGGGACACCGAGCTCCTATAATTCACCCCTCCACTTT	CASSPGTPSSYNSPLHF
TRBV7-2	16	few	TRBJ1-1	NA	TGTGCCAGCAGCTCAGCCCGGGACATACAGAACACTGAAGCTTTCTTT	CASSSARDIQNTEAFF
TRBV5-5	15	NA	TRBJ2-7	NA	TGTGCCAGCAGCGCGGGACAGTCGAACTCCTACGAGCAGTACTTC	CASSAGQSNSYEQYF